This T cell receptor beta chain originates from a study of blood T cell repertoires in COVID-19. Study-level information: Acute-phase and convalescent COVID-19 samples originated in the United States, Italy and Spain. The cDNA or gDNA used as material had been derived from T cells, B-cell-depleted T cells, or PBMCs.

The CDR3 consists of 17 residues. CDR1 and CDR2 (germline): LGHNT, FRNRAP. V was cut by 0 bases and J by 0 bases, with 9 bases left in between. The authors' processing: Reference gene primers were amplified, and this amplification served to estimate nucleated cell counts. Produced via immunoSEQ multiplex PCR; TCRdb's table is partial and in-frame only. That table gives V, J and clone size, and the DNA gave D and trimming. This sample has about 12,000 clones, with about two thirds found just once. The chain links TRBV12-5 to TRBJ1-6; D not resolved. This TCR came from a man aged 55 to 70 with COVID-19, enrolled during active disease. The sample consisted of peripheral blood. CDR3 coding DNA: TGTGCTAGTGGTTTGGTACTTGGAGGCTCCTATAATTCACCCCTCCACTTT. Protein: CASGLVLGGSYNSPLHF.